Below are 15 T cell receptor beta chains sequenced from a single sample in a study of cytomegalovirus exposure and HLA in healthy donors. The PCR was carried out with 60 Vbeta primers and 13 Jbeta primers. The table came from immunoSEQ multiplex PCR; TCRdb's copy has only in-frame clones and leaves some out. Among more than 75,000 clones, approximately 79% were seen once, and the ten largest hold 2.5%. Input material: PBMCs. These receptors originate from a man younger than 45 in good health and CMV-seronegative.

This clone was detected once. The chain links TRBV2 to TRBJ2-7; D is undetermined. The CDR3 runs 14 residues. With 4 bases removed from V and 0 bases from J, the gap between germline ends came to 10 bases. Germline assignment: CDR1 SNHLY and CDR2 FYNNEI. CDR3 residues: CASSVRESSYEQYF. CDR3 nucleotide sequence: TGTGCCAGCAGTGTGCGAGAGTCCTCCTACGAGCAGTACTTC. Supplemented by reference TRBV2 and TRBJ2-7, the full variable domain reads EPEVTQTPSHQVTQMGQEVILRCVPISNHLYFYWYRQILGQKVEFLVSFYNNEISEKSEIFDDQFSVERPDGSNFTLKIRSTKLEDSAMYFCASSVRESSYEQYFGPGTRLTVT.

The chain carries TRBV7-9 and TRBJ2-2, with D uncertain. The CDR3 contains 13 residues. V dropped 4 bases and J dropped 2 bases, with 5 bases sitting between them. The germline V gene encodes CDR1 SEHNR and CDR2 FQNEAQ (reference sequence). CDR3 sequence (DNA): TGTGCCAGCAGCTCTTATAACACCGGGGAGCTGTTTTTT. It translates to CASSSYNTGELFF. The complete variable domain, with remaining parts taken from reference TRBV7-9 and TRBJ2-2, reads DTGVSQNPRHKITKRGQNVTFRCDPISEHNRLYWYRQTLGQGPEFLTYFQNEAQLEKSRLLSDRFSAERPKGSFSTLEIQRTEQGDSAMYLCASSSYNTGELFFGEGSRLTVL.

The table lists this clone with a few counts. This chain uses TRBV2 with TRBJ2-1; a weak D match, TRBD2 (5 bases). Germline CDR1 and CDR2: SNHLY and FYNNEI. Deletions cut 10 bases from V and 13 bases from J, with 23 bases between. This CDR3 is built from 13 residues. The CDR3 region has the DNA TGTGCCACCTCCCCGTTAGCGCTCGGTCGTCAGTTCTTC. Protein: CATSPLALGRQFF.

This chain connects TRBV30 to TRBJ2-5, with D possibly TRBD2 on 6 matching bases. V was cut by 5 bases and J by 11 bases, with 18 bases left in between. This CDR3 has 12 residues. The germline V gene encodes CDR1 GTSNPN and CDR2 SVGIG (reference sequence). The CDR3 nucleotides are TGTGCCTGGCTTGGGGGGATGGGGGAGCAGTACTTC. This sequence encodes CAWLGGMGEQYF. Drawing the rest from reference TRBV30 and TRBJ2-5, the complete variable domain is SQTIHQWPATLVQPVGSPLSLECTVEGTSNPNLYWYRQAAGRGLQLLFYSVGIGQISSEVPQNLSASRPQDRQFILSSKKLLLSDSGFYLCAWLGGMGEQYFGPGTRLLVL.

This clone has only a few counts. The J gene is TRBJ2-7, the V gene TRBV29-1; tentative D call: TRBD1 (5 bases). Germline V gene lookup returns CDR1 SQVTM and CDR2 ANQGSEA. The CDR3 loop spans 13 amino acids. V shed 2 bases and J shed 5 bases, with 13 bases lying between them. The DNA of the CDR3 is TGCAGCGTTGAAAAGGGGAAGGAGAACGAGCAGTACTTC. It yields the protein CSVEKGKENEQYF.

The gene calls are TRBV2 and TRBJ1-2, with D unresolved. CDR1 and CDR2 from the germline V gene are SNHLY and FYNNEI. Trimming took 5 bases from V and 4 from J, leaving 11 bases between them. The CDR3 runs to 13 residues. The CDR3 DNA sequence: TGTGCCAGCAGTCTAGGCGGAGTCTATGGCTACACCTTC. Its translation is CASSLGGVYGYTF. Variable domain in full (rest from reference TRBV2 and TRBJ1-2): EPEVTQTPSHQVTQMGQEVILRCVPISNHLYFYWYRQILGQKVEFLVSFYNNEISEKSEIFDDQFSVERPDGSNFTLKIRSTKLEDSAMYFCASSLGGVYGYTFGSGTRLTVV.

The chain has TRBV5-4 and TRBJ2-1; 12 positions match TRBD2. Unmatched junction bases numbered 7, after V lost 4 bases and J lost 5 bases. The CDR3 sequence is 16 residues long. Germline-derived CDR1 and CDR2 are SGHNT and YYREEE (reference sequence). For the CDR3, the DNA is TGTGCCAGCAGCACCGGACTAGCGGGATCCCACAATGAGCAGTTCTTC. It yields the protein CASSTGLAGSHNEQFF.

The V gene is TRBV28, the J gene TRBJ1-5; D perhaps matches TRBD1 (6 bases). Per germline, CDR1 MDHEN and CDR2 SYDVKM. This CDR3 is built from 16 residues. V was clipped by 5 bases and J by 0 bases, with 14 bases between them. CDR3 in amino acids: CASSPIQGPSNQPQHF. DNA for the CDR3: TGTGCCAGCAGTCCAATTCAGGGGCCTAGCAATCAGCCCCAGCATTTT.

The chain recombines TRBV6-5 with TRBJ2-3, with D perhaps matching TRBD2 (5 bases). Trimming stripped 0 bases from V and 4 bases from J, with 8 bases between. The CDR3 is 14 amino acids. Germline CDR1 MNHEY, CDR2 SVGAGI. The CDR3 spells CASSYSTISDTQYF. DNA of the CDR3: TGTGCCAGCAGTTACTCGACTATCTCAGATACGCAGTATTTT.

The gene calls are TRBV9 and TRBJ2-3; 8 nucleotides line up with TRBD2. CDR3 length: 15 amino acids. V trimming: 6 bases; J trimming: 4 bases; junction bases outside the gene matches: 10. CDR1 is SGDLS and CDR2 is YYNGEE in the germline V gene. CDR3 in amino acids: CASNPGLDRSDTQYF. In DNA form, the CDR3 reads TGTGCCAGCAACCCGGGACTAGATCGATCAGATACGCAGTATTTT.

V and J are TRBV29-1 and TRBJ1-5, with D unresolved. Germline assignment: CDR1 SQVTM and CDR2 ANQGSEA. This CDR3 spans 13 amino acids. Trimming took 5 bases from V and 3 from J, leaving 11 bases between them. CDR3 DNA: TGCAGCGTTCTAAAAGAGCCCAATCAGCCCCAGCATTTT. This codes for CSVLKEPNQPQHF.

The rearrangement uses TRBV30 and TRBJ1-3; D not resolved. Germline values: CDR1 GTSNPN, CDR2 SVGIG (reference sequence). The V end was cut by 6 bases, the J end by 0 bases, with 6 bases between. The CDR3 contains 12 residues. For the CDR3, the DNA is TGTGCCTGCCGGGACTCTGGAAACACCATATATTTT. As protein: CACRDSGNTIYF.

The V gene is TRBV6-5, the J gene TRBJ2-7; 9 bases line up with TRBD2. The CDR3 spans 13 residues. After removal of 10 bases from V and 0 bases from J, the junction contained 4 bases not matched to a gene. The germline V gene has CDR1 MNHEY and CDR2 SVGAGI. CDR3 amino acids: CATTSGRSYEQYF. The CDR3 coding sequence is TGTGCCACTACTAGCGGGCGCTCCTACGAGCAGTACTTC.

The chain recombines TRBV28 with TRBJ1-4; D gene uncertain. This CDR3 has 13 residues. Trimming took 4 bases from V and 7 from J, leaving 10 bases between them. From germline, CDR1 is MDHEN and CDR2 SYDVKM. The DNA for the CDR3 is TGTGCCAGCAGTTCCGCAGGCTTTGAAAAACTGTTTTTT. Translated: CASSSAGFEKLFF.

This clone was seen a handful of times. The V and J genes are TRBV19 and TRBJ1-6; no clear D gene. The V gene lost 4 bases and the J gene lost 9 bases, with 7 bases spanning the gap. Germline V gene sequence: CDR1 LNHDA, CDR2 SQIVND (reference sequence). CDR3 length: 12 residues. CDR3 amino acids: CASSKRVSPLHF. The CDR3, as DNA: TGTGCCAGTAGTAAGAGGGTTTCACCCCTCCACTTT.